What follows describes a single T cell receptor beta chain. Its antigen is still unknown. The data were taken from a study of cytomegalovirus exposure and HLA in healthy donors. Notes on the study in general: Among the most significant clusters, several appeared linked to common viral pathogens in a later analysis. Within an earlier analysis, most TCR beta V segments proved productive either about 87% or about 30% of the time.

The CDR3 is 13 residues long. Germline values: CDR1 SGHDT, CDR2 YYEEEE. V was shortened by 4 bases and J by 6 bases, with 13 bases between the two germline ends. It was with 60 Vbeta and 13 Jbeta primers that the PCR ran. Some clones are missing from TCRdb's copy, which holds only in-frame ones; the method was immunoSEQ multiplex PCR. The data hold approximately 150,000 clones, with 84% observed a single time. Donors in the study were healthy people who gave bone marrow. The sample comprised PBMCs. This clonotype was sampled from a man aged 18-30 years in good health and CMV-seronegative. The chain recombines TRBV5-6 with TRBJ1-2; D is perhaps TRBD1 (5 bases). The CDR3 spells CASSLGQMHGYTF. CDR3 nucleotides: TGTGCCAGCAGCCTGGGGCAGATGCATGGCTACACCTTC.